The clone carrying this T cell receptor beta chain was counted between two and nine times. Antigen specificity is unknown. The data belong to a study of T-cell memory formation after mild COVID-19. Overall study findings and caveats: CD4/CD8 balance held among clones contracting day 15 to 85, and later expanders leaned CD4+.

Employing constant-segment primers, 5'RACE generated TCR alpha and TCR beta cDNA libraries bearing sample barcodes and UMIs. TCRdb processed the 5' RACE reads anew with MiXCR; each CDR3 protein has one entry. The sample holds fewer than 250,000 distinct CDR3 sequences; 8% to 11% are singletons and the top ten take less than 4%. The sequence came from a man between 18 and 35 years old who had mild COVID-19 (a few samples of this study predate the infection). Cell type and time point are not known. Sequenced: PBMCs or a T cell subset sorted from them (not recorded which).

The CDR3 DNA sequence: TGTGCCAGCAGCTTAGACAGATCCTCCTACGAGCAGTACTTC. Protein: CASSLDRSSYEQYF. J is TRBJ2-7 and V is TRBV7-2; D is uncertain. The CDR3 covers 14 residues. V was trimmed by 1 base and J by 0 bases, leaving 7 bases between them. Germline V lookup: CDR1 SGHTA, CDR2 FQGNSA.